The clone carrying this TCR beta chain is medium-sized within its sample. Its cognate antigen is unknown. This beta chain lies outside the target of a library built for alpha chains; its clone size means little. V lost 5 bases and J 2 bases, leaving 16 bases between the germline ends. Germline V CDR1 and CDR2: SGHNT, YYREEE (reference sequence). This CDR3 is 15 amino acids long. The data originate from a study of spatial heterogeneity in lung cancer. Study details: Within raw reads, each unique TCR and UMI combination appeared on average more than ten times.

TCRdb independently ran MiXCR on the 5' RACE reads; one entry per CDR3 protein. The sample has around 15,000 distinct CDR3 sequences; 6.5% to 8% are singletons. Time point meaning: sample taken at primary tumor resection. Patients with untreated early-stage non-small cell lung cancer, numbering 72, were the donors. Whole RNA obtained from tumor, nontumor lung or frozen PBMC underwent sequencing without sorting. Findings of the study overall: Tumors with more nonsynonymous mutations had more expanded intratumoral alpha and beta TCRs. It was estimated that coverage of tumor T cells reached about 7% for alpha chains and over 12% for beta chains.

The TCR sequence derives from a female donor with early-stage non-small cell lung cancer. This rearrangement joins TRBV5-4 to TRBJ1-1; TRBD1 is a possible D gene (5 bases). The sequencing here drew on lung tumor tissue, taken at surgery. In DNA form, the CDR3 reads TGTGCCAGCAGGGAAGGGACTGCCCCAAACACTGAAGCTTTCTTT. This codes for CASREGTAPNTEAFF. The variable domain in full, completed from reference TRBV5-4 and TRBJ1-1, reads ETGVTQSPTHLIKTRGQQVTLRCSSQSGHNTVSWYQQALGQGPQFIFQYYREEENGRGNFPPRFSGLQFPNYSSELNVNALELDDSALYLCASREGTAPNTEAFFGQGTRLTVV.